The T cell receptor (beta chain) under discussion was sequenced for a study of human T cells and chemical hapten exposure. Across the study: Readings were taken at 6 days from patch tests that had applied 0.01% DPC to the upper back.

Within the library, unique molecular identifiers were attached to each individual cDNA molecule. In TCRdb, the RACE reads were re-called with MiXCR into one record per CDR3 protein. The table lists about 260,000 distinct CDR3 sequences, approximately 8.6% of them singletons. Noted time point: pre-sensitization, week 0. Treatment described: therapeutic diphenylcyclopropenone sensitization with weekly scalp DPC. Staff drew blood before applying each patch test. Total RNA came from unfractionated whole blood. The CDR3 is 15 residues long. V lost 0 bases and J lost 11, with 15 bases in between. Germline-derived CDR1 and CDR2 are SGHRS and YFSETQ.

Specimen: whole blood, collected in connection with sensitization to the hapten diphenylcyclopropenone (DPC). The sequence derives from a woman between 40 and 55 years old with alopecia areata. Some clones in this sample may be carry-over from other donors' samples. This rearrangement joins TRBV5-1 to TRBJ1-6; D is undetermined. DNA of the CDR3: TGCGCCAGCAGCTTGGAGGCGGCCGCCGCAACACCCCTCCACTTT. Protein product: CASSLEAAAATPLHF.